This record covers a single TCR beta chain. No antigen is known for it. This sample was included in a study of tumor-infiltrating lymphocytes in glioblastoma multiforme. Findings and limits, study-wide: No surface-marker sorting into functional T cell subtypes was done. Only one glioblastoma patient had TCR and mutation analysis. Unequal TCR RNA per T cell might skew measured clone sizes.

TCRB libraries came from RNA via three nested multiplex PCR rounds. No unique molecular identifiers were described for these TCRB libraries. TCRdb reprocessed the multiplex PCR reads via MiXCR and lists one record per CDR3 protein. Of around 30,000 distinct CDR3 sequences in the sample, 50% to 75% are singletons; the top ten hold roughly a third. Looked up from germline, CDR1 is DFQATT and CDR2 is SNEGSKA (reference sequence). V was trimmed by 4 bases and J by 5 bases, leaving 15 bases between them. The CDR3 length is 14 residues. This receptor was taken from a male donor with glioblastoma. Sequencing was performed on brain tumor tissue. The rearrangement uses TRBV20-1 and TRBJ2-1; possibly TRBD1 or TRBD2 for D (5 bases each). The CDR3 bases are TGCAGTGCTATACTATGGGGGAAACACAATGAGCAGTTCTTC. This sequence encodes CSAILWGKHNEQFF.